Here is one TCR beta chain with its context. The data stem from a study of T-cell reconstitution after alpha-beta-depleted transplantation in children. Trimming removed 2 bases from V and 2 bases from J; junction bases left unmatched: 4. The CDR3 runs 16 residues. Preparation of the TCRbeta library involved a method that used unique molecular identifiers. MiXCR was run by TCRdb on the PCR reads, yielding one entry per CDR3 protein. The table records some 500,000 distinct CDR3 sequences, roughly 33% of them present only once. Sequencing was performed on PBMCs from the stem cell graft donor, taken from the stem cell graft. This chain joins TRBV12-3 or TRBV12-4 and TRBJ1-3; 9 bases agree with TRBD1. The sequence derives from a human donor who donated a stem cell graft to a child with aplastic anemia. Here the CDR3 DNA reads TGTGCCAGCAGTTTAAGGACAGGGGCAGCTGGAAACACCATATATTTT. Its protein product is CASSLRTGAAGNTIYF.